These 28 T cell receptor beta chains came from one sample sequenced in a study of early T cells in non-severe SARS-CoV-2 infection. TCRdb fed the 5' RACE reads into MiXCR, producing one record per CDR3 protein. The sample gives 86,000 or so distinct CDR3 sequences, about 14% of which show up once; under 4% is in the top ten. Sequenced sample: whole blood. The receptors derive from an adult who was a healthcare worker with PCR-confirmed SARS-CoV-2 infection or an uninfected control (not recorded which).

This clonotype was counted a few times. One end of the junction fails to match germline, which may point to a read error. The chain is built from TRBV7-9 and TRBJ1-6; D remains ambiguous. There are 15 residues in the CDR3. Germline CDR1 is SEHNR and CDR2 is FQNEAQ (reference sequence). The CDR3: CASSPMPGVNSPLHF. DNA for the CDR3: TGTGCCAGCAGCCCCATGCCGGGAGTTAATTCACCCCTCCATTTT.

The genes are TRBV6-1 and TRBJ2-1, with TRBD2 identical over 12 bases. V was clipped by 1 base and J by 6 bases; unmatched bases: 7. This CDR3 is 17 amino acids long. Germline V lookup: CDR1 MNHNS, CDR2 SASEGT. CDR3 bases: TGTGCCAGCAGTGAAGTAAGACTAGCGGGAGTAGGCAATGAGCAGTTCTTC. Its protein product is CASSEVRLAGVGNEQFF.

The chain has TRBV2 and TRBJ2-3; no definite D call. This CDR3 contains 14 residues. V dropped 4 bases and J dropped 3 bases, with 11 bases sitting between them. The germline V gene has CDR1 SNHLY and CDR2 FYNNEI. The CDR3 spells CASSVRFQTDTQYF. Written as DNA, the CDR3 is TGTGCCAGCAGTGTGCGGTTTCAGACAGATACGCAGTATTTT.

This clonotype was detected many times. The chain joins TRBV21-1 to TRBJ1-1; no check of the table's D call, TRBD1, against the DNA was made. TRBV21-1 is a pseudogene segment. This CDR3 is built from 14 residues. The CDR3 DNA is TGTGCCAGCAGTTGCCGGGGGCGGAACACTGAAGCTTTCTTT. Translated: CASSCRGRNTEAFF.

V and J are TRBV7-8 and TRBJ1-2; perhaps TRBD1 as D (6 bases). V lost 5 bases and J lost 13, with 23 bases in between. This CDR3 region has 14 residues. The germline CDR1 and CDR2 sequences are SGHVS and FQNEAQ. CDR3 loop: CASSHRWGLTAGTF. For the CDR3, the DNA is TGTGCCAGCAGCCATAGGTGGGGGCTTACCGCAGGCACCTTC.

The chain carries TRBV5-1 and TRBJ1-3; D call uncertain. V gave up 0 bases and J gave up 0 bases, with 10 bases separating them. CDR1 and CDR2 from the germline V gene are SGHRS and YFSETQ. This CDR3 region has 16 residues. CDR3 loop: CASSLAGVSSGNTIYF. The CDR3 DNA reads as TGCGCCAGCAGCTTGGCGGGAGTCAGCTCTGGAAACACCATATATTTT.

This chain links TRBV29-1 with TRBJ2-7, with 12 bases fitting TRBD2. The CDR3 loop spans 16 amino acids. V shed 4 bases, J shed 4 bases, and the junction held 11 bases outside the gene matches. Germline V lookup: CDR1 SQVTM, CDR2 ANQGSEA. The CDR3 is CSVAGLAGSTAYEQYF. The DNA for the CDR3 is TGCAGCGTTGCGGGACTAGCGGGTTCGACCGCATACGAGCAGTACTTC.

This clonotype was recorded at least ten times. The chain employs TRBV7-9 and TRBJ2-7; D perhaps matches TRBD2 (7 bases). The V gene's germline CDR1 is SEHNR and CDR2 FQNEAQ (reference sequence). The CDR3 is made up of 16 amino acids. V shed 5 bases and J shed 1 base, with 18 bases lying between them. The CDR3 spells CASSPKGGTSSYEQYF. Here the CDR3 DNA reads TGTGCCAGCAGCCCAAAGGGGGGGACATCATCCTACGAGCAGTACTTC.

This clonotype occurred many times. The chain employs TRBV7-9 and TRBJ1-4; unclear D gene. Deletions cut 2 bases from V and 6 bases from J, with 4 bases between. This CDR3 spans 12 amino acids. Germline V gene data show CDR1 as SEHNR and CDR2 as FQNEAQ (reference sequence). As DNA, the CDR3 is TGTGCCAGCAGCTTAACAGATGAAAAACTGTTTTTT. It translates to CASSLTDEKLFF.

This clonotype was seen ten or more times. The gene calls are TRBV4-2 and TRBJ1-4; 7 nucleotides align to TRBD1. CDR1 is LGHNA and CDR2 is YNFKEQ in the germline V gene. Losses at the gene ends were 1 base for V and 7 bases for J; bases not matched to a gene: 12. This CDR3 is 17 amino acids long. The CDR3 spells CASSQVATTGTGEKLFF. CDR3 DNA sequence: TGTGCCAGCAGCCAAGTGGCCACGACAGGGACGGGTGAAAAACTGTTTTTT.

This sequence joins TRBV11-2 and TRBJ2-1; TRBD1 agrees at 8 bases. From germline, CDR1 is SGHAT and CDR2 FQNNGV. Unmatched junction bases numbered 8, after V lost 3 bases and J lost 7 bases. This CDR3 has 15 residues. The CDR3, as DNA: TGTGCCAGCAGCTTGCGGCAGGGGGCCAGGAATGAGCAGTTCTTC. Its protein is CASSLRQGARNEQFF.

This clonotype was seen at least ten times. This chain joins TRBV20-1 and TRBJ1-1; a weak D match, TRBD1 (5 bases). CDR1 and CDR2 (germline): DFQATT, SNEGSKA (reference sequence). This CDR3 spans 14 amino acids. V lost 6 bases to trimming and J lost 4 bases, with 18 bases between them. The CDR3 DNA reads TGCAGTGCCGGAGACAGCTTAAGAGGCACTGAAGCTTTCTTT. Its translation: CSAGDSLRGTEAFF.

Written as DNA, the CDR3 is TGTGCCAGCAGTTCCCAGCGGTCAGATACGCAGTATTTT. Amino acid sequence: CASSSQRSDTQYF. The rearrangement uses TRBV27 and TRBJ2-3; D is perhaps TRBD2 (5 bases). This CDR3 has 13 residues. Trimming stripped 4 bases from V and 4 bases from J, with 9 bases between. Germline assignment: CDR1 MNHEY and CDR2 SMNVEV (reference sequence).

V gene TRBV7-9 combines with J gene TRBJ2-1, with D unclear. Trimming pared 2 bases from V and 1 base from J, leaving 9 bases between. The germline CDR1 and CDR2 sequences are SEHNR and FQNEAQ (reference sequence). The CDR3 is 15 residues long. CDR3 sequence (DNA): TGTGCCAGCAGCTTAAGGTCAAGTTCCTACAATGAGCAGTTCTTC. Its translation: CASSLRSSSYNEQFF.

The CDR3 DNA sequence: TGTGCCAGCAGCGTGACCTCCTACAATGAGCAGTTCTTC. It translates to CASSVTSYNEQFF. This chain links TRBV5-4 with TRBJ2-1; D call uncertain. The CDR3 sequence is 13 residues long. Per the germline V gene, CDR1 is SGHNT and CDR2 is YYREEE (reference sequence). The V end was cut by 4 bases, the J end by 0 bases, with 5 bases between.

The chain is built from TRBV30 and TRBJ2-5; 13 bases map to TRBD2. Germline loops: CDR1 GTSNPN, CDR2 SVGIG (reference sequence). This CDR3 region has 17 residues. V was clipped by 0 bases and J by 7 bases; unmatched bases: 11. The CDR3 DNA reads TGTGCCTGGAGTGTAACGTTAACTAGCGGGGGGGCCGGGACCCAGTACTTC. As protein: CAWSVTLTSGGAGTQYF.

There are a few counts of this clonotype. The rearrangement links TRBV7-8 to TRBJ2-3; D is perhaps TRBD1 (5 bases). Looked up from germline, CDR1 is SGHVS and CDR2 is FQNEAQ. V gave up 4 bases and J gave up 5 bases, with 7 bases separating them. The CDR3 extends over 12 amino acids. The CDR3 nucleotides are TGTGCCAGCAGCTCCGACAGAGATACGCAGTATTTT. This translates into CASSSDRDTQYF.

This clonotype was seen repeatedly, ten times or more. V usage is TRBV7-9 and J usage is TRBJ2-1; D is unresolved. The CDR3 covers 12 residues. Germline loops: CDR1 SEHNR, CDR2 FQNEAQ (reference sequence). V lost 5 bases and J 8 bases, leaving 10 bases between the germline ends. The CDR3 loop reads CASSPHRDEQFF. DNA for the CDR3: TGTGCCAGCAGCCCCCATCGCGATGAGCAGTTCTTC.

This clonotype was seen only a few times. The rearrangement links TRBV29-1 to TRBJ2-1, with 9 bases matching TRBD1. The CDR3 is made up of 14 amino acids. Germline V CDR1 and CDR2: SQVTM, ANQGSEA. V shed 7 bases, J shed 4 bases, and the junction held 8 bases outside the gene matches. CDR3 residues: CSAFGTGSYNEQFF. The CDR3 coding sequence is TGCAGCGCCTTTGGGACAGGGTCATACAATGAGCAGTTCTTC.

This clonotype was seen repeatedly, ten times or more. The CDR3 DNA reads as TGTGCCAGTAGTAGCGGGAGCGTAGAGACCCAGTACTTC. Its translation: CASSSGSVETQYF. The chain couples TRBV19 to TRBJ2-5; 7 positions agree with TRBD2. Trimming at V came to 4 bases and at J to 4 bases, leaving 3 bases not matched to a gene. CDR3 length equals 13 residues. Germline V gene lookup returns CDR1 LNHDA and CDR2 SQIVND (reference sequence).

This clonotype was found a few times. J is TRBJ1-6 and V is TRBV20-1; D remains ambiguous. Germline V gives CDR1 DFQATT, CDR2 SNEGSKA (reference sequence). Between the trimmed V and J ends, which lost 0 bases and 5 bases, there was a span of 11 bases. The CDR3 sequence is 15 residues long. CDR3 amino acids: CSARDPPVDNSPLHF. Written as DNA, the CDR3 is TGCAGTGCTAGAGATCCGCCAGTAGATAATTCACCCCTCCACTTT.

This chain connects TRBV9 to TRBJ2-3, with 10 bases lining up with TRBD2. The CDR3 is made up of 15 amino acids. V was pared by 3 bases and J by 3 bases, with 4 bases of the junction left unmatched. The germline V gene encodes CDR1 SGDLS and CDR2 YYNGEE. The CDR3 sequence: CASSATSGVTDTQYF. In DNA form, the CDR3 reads TGTGCCAGCAGCGCTACTAGCGGGGTGACAGATACGCAGTATTTT.

DNA for the CDR3: TGCAGCGTTGAAGATGTTTTGACAGATACGCAGTATTTT. Residues: CSVEDVLTDTQYF. The chain uses TRBV29-1 and TRBJ2-3; D ambiguous. The V and J ends lost 0 bases and 3 bases respectively, with 7 bases between them. CDR3 length: 13 residues. The V gene's germline CDR1 is SQVTM and CDR2 ANQGSEA.

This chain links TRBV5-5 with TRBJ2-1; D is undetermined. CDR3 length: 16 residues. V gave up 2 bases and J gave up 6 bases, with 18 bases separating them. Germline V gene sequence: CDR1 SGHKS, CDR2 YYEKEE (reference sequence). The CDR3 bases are TGTGCCAGCAGCTTCCACCGGGTCCCCGAAGGCAATGAGCAGTTCTTC. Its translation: CASSFHRVPEGNEQFF.

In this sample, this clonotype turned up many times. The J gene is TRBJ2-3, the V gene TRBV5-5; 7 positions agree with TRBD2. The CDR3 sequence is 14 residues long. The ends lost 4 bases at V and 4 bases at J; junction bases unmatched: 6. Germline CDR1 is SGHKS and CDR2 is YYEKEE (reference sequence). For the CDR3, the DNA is TGTGCCAGCAGCCCCCCACTAGCGCCAGATACGCAGTATTTT. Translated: CASSPPLAPDTQYF.

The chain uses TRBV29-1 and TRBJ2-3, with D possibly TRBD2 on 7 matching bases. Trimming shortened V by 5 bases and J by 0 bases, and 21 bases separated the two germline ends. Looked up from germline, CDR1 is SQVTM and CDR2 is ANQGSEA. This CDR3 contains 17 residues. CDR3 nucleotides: TGCAGCGTTAAGAGGGTCTGGCGGGGGCCTAGCACAGATACGCAGTATTTT. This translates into CSVKRVWRGPSTDTQYF.

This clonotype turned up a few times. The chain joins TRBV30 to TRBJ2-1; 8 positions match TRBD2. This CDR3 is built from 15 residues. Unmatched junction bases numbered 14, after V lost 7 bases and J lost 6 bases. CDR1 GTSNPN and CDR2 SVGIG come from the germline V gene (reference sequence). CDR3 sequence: CAFLQTSVTRNEQFF. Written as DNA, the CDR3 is TGTGCCTTCCTTCAGACTAGCGTGACACGCAATGAGCAGTTCTTC.

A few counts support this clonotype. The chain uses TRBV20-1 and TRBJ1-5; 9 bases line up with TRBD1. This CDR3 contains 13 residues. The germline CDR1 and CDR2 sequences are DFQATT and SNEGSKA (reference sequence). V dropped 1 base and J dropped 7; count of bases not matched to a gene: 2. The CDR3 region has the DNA TGCAGTGCTAGAGTCGACAGGGGGCAGCCCCAGCATTTT. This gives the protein CSARVDRGQPQHF.